This TCR beta chain was identified in a study of cytomegalovirus exposure and HLA in healthy donors. Findings and limits, study-wide: Roughly uniform sequencing depth across donors was assumed, possibly incorrectly. Specificity of a few CMV-associated chains for CMV antigens was verified in vitro.

Both 60 Vbeta primers and 13 Jbeta primers went into the PCR. Data came from immunoSEQ multiplex PCR; TCRdb stores just in-frame clones and leaves some out. The sample holds around 200,000 clones, 84% seen once. As regards this clone: Its antigen is currently unknown.

The ends lost 7 bases at V and 3 bases at J; junction bases unmatched: 3. Germline CDR1 and CDR2: SNHLY and FYNNEI. This CDR3 is 13 amino acids long. Sequencing was done on a sample of PBMCs. The V gene is TRBV2, the J gene TRBJ2-7; TRBD2 agrees at 10 bases. This TCR came from a woman in her fifties or sixties in good health and CMV-seropositive. The CDR3 DNA reads as TGTGCCAGCAACAGCGGGGGGGACTACGAGCAGTACTTC. Its protein product is CASNSGGDYEQYF.